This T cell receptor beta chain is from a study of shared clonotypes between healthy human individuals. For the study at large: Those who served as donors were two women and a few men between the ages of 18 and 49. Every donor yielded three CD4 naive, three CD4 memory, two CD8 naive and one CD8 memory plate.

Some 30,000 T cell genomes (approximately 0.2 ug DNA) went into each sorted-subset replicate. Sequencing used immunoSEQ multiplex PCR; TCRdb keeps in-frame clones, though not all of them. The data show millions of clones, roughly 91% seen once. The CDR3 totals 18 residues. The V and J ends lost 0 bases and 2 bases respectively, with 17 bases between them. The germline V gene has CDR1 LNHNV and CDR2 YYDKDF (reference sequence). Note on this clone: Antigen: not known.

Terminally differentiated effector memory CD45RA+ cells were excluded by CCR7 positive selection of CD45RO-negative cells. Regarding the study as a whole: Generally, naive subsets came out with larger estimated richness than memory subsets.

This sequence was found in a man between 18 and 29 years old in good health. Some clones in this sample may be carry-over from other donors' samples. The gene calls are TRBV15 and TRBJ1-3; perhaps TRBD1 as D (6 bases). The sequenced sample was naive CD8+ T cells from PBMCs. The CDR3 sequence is CATSRDPPGQRTGNTIYF. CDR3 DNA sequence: TGTGCCACCAGCAGAGATCCCCCCGGACAGAGGACTGGAAACACCATATATTTT.